A selection of T cell receptor beta chains follows, all from one sample in a study of shared clonotypes between healthy human individuals. The protocol was immunoSEQ multiplex PCR, while the TCRdb copy is restricted to in-frame clones and leaves out a portion. The repertoire includes a few million clones, around 95% of them detected once, and more than 0.1% sits in the top ten. Source material: naive CD4+ T cells sorted from blood. All receptors derive from a man aged 18 to 35 in good health. CDR3s include the opening cysteine and the closing phenylalanine or tryptophan. A D gene is named only where the DNA matches it firmly. Clone size, where shown, is once, few, many, or a class for clones that have expanded.

TRBV7-9,NA,TRBJ1-6,NA,14,TGTGCCAGCAGCTTTTCAGGACAGAATTCACCCCTCCACTTT,CASSFSGQNSPLHF
TRBV7-8,NA,TRBJ1-1,NA,14,TGTGCCAGCAGCTTACGGACAGAGAACACTGAAGCTTTCTTT,CASSLRTENTEAFF
TRBV2,NA,TRBJ1-5,NA,12,TGTGCCAGCAGGCTTTCAACCCAGCCCCAGCATTTT,CASRLSTQPQHF
TRBV5-1,NA,TRBJ2-1,NA,16,TGCGCCAGCAGCTCCGGAGGGGGAGCGACCTACAATGAGCAGTTCTTC,CASSSGGGATYNEQFF
TRBV20-1,NA,TRBJ2-7,NA,11,TGCAGTGGTGGAAGCTCCTACGAGCAGTACTTC,CSGGSSYEQYF
TRBV7-9,few,TRBJ2-7,NA,11,TGTGCCAGCAGCTTAACCTACGAGCAGTACTTC,CASSLTYEQYF
TRBV19,once,TRBJ1-6,NA,15,TGTGCCAGTAGTGTAGGGACCCCGGGGAATTCACCCCTCCACTTT,CASSVGTPGNSPLHF
TRBV4-3,NA,TRBJ1-4,NA,17,TGCGCCAGCAGCCAAGAGGCCCATGGAGCAACTAATGAAAAACTGTTTTTT,CASSQEAHGATNEKLFF
TRBV6-1,NA,TRBJ1-6,TRBD1,15,TGTGCCAGCAGAGCGGACAGGGGCGTTTCCTCACCCCTCCACTTT,CASRADRGVSSPLHF
TRBV5-1,NA,TRBJ2-5,NA,12,TGCGCCAGCAGCTCCGGAATAGGGACCCAGTACTTC,CASSSGIGTQYF
TRBV5-1,NA,TRBJ2-2,TRBD1,15,TGCGCCAGCAGCAAGGACAGGCTGAACACCGGGGAGCTGTTTTTT,CASSKDRLNTGELFF
TRBV6-1,NA,TRBJ2-1,NA,16,TGTGCCAGCAGTGAAACCCTAGCGAGGGATTACAATGAGCAGTTCTTC,CASSETLARDYNEQFF
TRBV5-4,NA,TRBJ2-5,TRBD2,14,TGTGCCAGCAGCCCTAGCGGGGGCCAAGAGACCCAGTACTTC,CASSPSGGQETQYF
TRBV7-2,NA,TRBJ2-7,NA,19,TGTGCCAGCAGCTTTGCCTCCCTGCCAAGCGCGGGATTCTCCTACGAGCAGTACTTC,CASSFASLPSAGFSYEQYF
TRBV5-1,NA,TRBJ1-4,TRBD1,15,TGCGCCAGCAGCACTACCGGGACAGTTAATGAAAAACTGTTTTTT,CASSTTGTVNEKLFF
TRBV6-6,NA,TRBJ1-4,NA,14,TGTGCCAGCAGTTACCGGCGCCTTAATGAAAAACTGTTTTTT,CASSYRRLNEKLFF
TRBV19,NA,TRBJ1-2,TRBD1,16,TGTGCCAGTAGTGAGCGTCCGGGACAGGGATTTTATGGCTACACCTTC,CASSERPGQGFYGYTF
TRBV27,NA,TRBJ1-6,TRBD1,19,TGTGCCAGCTCCCGACAGGGGGGGAGCGGAATGTCCTATAATTCACCCCTCCACTTT,CASSRQGGSGMSYNSPLHF
TRBV2,NA,TRBJ1-2,NA,14,TGTGCCAGCAGATGGACTATCCTTTCGTATGGCTACACCTTC,CASRWTILSYGYTF
TRBV28,NA,TRBJ1-1,NA,14,TGTGCCAGCAAAACAGGTCCACCGAACACTGAAGCTTTCTTT,CASKTGPPNTEAFF
TRBV28,NA,TRBJ1-2,NA,14,TGTGCCAGCAGTTTACTACAGGGCGGGGATGGCTACACCTTC,CASSLLQGGDGYTF